A selection of T cell receptor beta chains follows, all from one sample in a study of T-cell reconstitution after alpha-beta-depleted transplantation in children. Each CDR3 protein is one row after TCRdb ran MiXCR on the PCR reads. The sample includes about 350,000 distinct CDR3 sequences, 15% to 20% seen only once; the top ten take around two fifths. Here the sequenced sample was PBMCs, mostly from graft donor cells, taken 360 days after TCRalphabeta/CD19-depleted stem cell transplant. Every receptor here comes from a male patient aged 2-15 years who had a stem cell transplant for acute lymphoblastic leukemia, so the T cells may come from the graft donor. The CDR3 runs from the conserved cysteine through the conserved F or W. A D gene is named only where the DNA matches it firmly. Clone size is shown for a subset of rows, as once, few, many or a class of expanded clone.

j_call	d_call	v_call	clone_size	cdr3_aa	cdr3_nt
TRBJ2-7	TRBD2	TRBV5-6	NA	CASGVQRLAGGPRVYEQYF	TGTGCCAGCGGGGTCCAACGACTAGCGGGAGGGCCGAGGGTCTACGAGCAGTACTTC
TRBJ2-3	NA	TRBV27	NA	CASSPWTPPDTQYF	TGTGCCAGCAGTCCCTGGACCCCACCAGATACGCAGTATTTT
TRBJ2-5	TRBD2	TRBV7-9	NA	CASSLVRTSGKETQYF	TGTGCCAGCAGCTTAGTGCGGACTAGCGGGAAAGAGACCCAGTACTTC
TRBJ1-5	TRBD1	TRBV12-3/TRBV12-4	few	CASSPGQVGLNQPQHF	TGTGCCAGCAGTCCCGGACAGGTCGGGCTAAATCAGCCCCAGCATTTT
TRBJ2-2	NA	TRBV11-3	many	CASSWPGELFF	TGTGCCAGCAGCTGGCCCGGGGAGCTGTTTTTT
TRBJ2-1	NA	TRBV29-1	few	CSVEEETVLDNEQFF	TGCAGCGTTGAAGAAGAAACAGTTCTGGACAATGAGCAGTTCTTC
TRBJ1-4	TRBD1	TRBV10-3	few	CAIRGTENEKLFF	TGTGCCATCAGAGGGACAGAGAATGAAAAACTGTTTTTT
TRBJ1-6	NA	TRBV10-3	many	CAIKVAGAGYNSPLHF	TGTGCCATCAAAGTAGCAGGGGCGGGTTATAATTCACCCCTCCACTTT
TRBJ1-6	NA	TRBV10-3	few	CAISESKGWGNSPLHF	TGTGCCATCAGTGAGTCCAAGGGTTGGGGTAATTCACCCCTCCACTTT
TRBJ2-1	NA	TRBV5-5	NA	CASQRGPPSYNEQFF	TGTGCCAGCCAAAGGGGCCCCCCCTCCTACAATGAGCAGTTCTTC
TRBJ2-2	NA	TRBV5-1	NA	CASSPDALNTGELFF	TGCGCCAGCAGCCCCGACGCGTTGAACACCGGGGAGCTGTTTTTT
TRBJ2-3	NA	TRBV20-1	few	CSARDGREDTQYF	TGCAGTGCTAGAGACGGCAGGGAAGATACGCAGTATTTT